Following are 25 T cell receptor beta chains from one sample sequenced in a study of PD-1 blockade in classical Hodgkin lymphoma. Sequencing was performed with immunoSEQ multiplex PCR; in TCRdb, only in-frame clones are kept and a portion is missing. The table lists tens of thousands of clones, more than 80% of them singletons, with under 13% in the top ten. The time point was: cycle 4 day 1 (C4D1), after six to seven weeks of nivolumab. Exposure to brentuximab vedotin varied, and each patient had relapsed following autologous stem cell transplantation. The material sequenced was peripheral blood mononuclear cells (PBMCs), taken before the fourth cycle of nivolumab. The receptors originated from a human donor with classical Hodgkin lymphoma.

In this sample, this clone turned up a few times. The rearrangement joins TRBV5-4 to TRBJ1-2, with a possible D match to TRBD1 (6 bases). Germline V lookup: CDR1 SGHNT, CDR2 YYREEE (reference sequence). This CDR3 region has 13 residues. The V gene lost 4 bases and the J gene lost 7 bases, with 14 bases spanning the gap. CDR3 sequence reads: CASSGGTMPGYTF. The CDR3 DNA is TGTGCCAGCAGCGGGGGGACAATGCCTGGCTACACCTTC.

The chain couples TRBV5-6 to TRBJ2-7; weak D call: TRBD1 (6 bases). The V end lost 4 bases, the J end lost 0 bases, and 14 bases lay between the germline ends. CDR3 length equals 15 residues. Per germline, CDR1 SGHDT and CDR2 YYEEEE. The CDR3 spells CASSPQGPHSYEQYF. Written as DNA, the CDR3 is TGTGCCAGCAGCCCCCAGGGGCCCCACTCCTACGAGCAGTACTTC.

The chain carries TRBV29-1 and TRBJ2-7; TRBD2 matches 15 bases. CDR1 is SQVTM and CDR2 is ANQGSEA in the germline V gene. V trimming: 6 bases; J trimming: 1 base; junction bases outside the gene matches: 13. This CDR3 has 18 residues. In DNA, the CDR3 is TGCAGCGTCCGGGGGACTAGCGGGGGGACGTCGAGGTCCTACGAGCAGTACTTC. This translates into CSVRGTSGGTSRSYEQYF.

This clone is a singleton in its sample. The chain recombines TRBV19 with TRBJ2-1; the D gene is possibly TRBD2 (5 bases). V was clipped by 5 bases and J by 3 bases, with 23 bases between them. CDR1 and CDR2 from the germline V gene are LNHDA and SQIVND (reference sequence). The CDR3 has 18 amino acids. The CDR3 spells CASSSAIGLTGIYNEQFF. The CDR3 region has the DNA TGTGCCAGTAGTTCCGCTATAGGGCTAACCGGGATCTACAATGAGCAGTTCTTC.

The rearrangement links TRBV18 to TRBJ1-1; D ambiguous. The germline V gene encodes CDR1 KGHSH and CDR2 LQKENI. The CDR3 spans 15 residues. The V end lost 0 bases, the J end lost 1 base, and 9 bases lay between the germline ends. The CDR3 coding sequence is TGTGCCAGCTCACCACCTGGACGGACGAACACTGAAGCTTTCTTT. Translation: CASSPPGRTNTEAFF.

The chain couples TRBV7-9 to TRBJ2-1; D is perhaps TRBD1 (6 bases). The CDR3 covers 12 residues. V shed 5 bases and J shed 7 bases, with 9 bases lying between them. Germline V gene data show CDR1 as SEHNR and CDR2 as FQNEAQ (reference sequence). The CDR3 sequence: CASSQGSNEQFF. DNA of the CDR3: TGTGCCAGCAGCCAGGGGTCGAATGAGCAGTTCTTC.

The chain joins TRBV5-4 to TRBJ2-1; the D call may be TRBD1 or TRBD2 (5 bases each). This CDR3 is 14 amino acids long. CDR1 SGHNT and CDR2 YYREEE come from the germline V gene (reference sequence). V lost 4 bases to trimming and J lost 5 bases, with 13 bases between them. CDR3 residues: CASSLMLGDNEQFF. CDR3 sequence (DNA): TGTGCCAGCAGCCTTATGTTGGGGGACAATGAGCAGTTCTTC. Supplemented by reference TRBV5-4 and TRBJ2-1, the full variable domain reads ETGVTQSPTHLIKTRGQQVTLRCSSQSGHNTVSWYQQALGQGPQFIFQYYREEENGRGNFPPRFSGLQFPNYSSELNVNALELDDSALYLCASSLMLGDNEQFFGPGTRLTVL.

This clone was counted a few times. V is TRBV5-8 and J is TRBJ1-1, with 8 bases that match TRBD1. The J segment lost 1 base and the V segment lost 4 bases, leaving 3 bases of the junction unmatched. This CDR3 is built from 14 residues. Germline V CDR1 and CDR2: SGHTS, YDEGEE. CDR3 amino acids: CASSLQGGNTEAFF. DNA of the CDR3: TGTGCCAGCAGCCTACAGGGGGGGAACACTGAAGCTTTCTTT. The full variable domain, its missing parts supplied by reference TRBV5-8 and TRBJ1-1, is EAGVTQSPTHLIKTRGQQATLRCSPISGHTSVYWYQQALGLGLQFLLWYDEGEERNRGNFPPRFSGRQFPNYSSELNVNALELEDSALYLCASSLQGGNTEAFFGQGTRLTVV.

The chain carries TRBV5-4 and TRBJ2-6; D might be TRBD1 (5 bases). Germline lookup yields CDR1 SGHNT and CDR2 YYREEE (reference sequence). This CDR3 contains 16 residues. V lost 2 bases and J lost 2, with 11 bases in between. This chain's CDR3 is CASSLGVLTGANVLTF. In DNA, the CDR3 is TGTGCCAGCAGCTTAGGGGTCCTTACTGGGGCCAACGTCCTGACTTTC.

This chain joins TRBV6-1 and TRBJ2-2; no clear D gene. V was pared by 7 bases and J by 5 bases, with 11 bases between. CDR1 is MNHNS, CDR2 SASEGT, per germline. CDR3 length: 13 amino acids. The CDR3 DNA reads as TGTGCCAGCACTCTACCGAGAACCGGGGAGCTGTTTTTT. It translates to CASTLPRTGELFF.

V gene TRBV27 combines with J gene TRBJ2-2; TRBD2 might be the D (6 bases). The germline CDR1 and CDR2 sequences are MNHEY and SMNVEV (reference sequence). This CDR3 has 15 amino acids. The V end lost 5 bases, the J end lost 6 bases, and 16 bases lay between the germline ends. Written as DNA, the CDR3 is TGTGCCAGCAGTCCCCTTAAGACTAGTTCCGGGGAGCTGTTTTTT. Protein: CASSPLKTSSGELFF.

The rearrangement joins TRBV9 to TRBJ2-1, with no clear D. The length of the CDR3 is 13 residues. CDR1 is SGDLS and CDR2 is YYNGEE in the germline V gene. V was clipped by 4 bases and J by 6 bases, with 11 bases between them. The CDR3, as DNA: TGTGCCAGCAGCCCCTCCCCGGGCAATGAGCAGTTCTTC. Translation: CASSPSPGNEQFF.

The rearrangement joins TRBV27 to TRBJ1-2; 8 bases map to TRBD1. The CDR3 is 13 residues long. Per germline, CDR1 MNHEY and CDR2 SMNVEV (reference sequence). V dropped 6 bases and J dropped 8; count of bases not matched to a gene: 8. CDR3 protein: CASRLTGGGGYTF. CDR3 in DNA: TGTGCCAGCAGGTTAACAGGGGGTGGAGGCTACACCTTC.

CDR3 DNA: TGTGCCAGCAGTTTTACCCTAGGGAACAGGAGCCGGGCCAACGTCCTGACTTTC. Amino acids: CASSFTLGNRSRANVLTF. The chain uses TRBV28 and TRBJ2-6; maybe TRBD1 (5 bases). The CDR3 runs 18 residues. The germline V gene encodes CDR1 MDHEN and CDR2 SYDVKM. V lost 3 bases, J lost 5 bases, and 20 bases lay in between. The full variable domain, completed using reference TRBV28 and TRBJ2-6, is DVKVTQSSRYLVKRTGEKVFLECVQDMDHENMFWYRQDPGLGLRLIYFSYDVKMKEKGDIPEGYSVSREKKERFSLILESASTNQTSMYLCASSFTLGNRSRANVLTFGAGSRLTVL.

CDR3 coding DNA: TGTGCCAGCAGTCTAAACAGGGTGAAGCCCCTCCACTTT. It is translated as CASSLNRVKPLHF. The chain links TRBV6-1 to TRBJ1-6; D possibly corresponds to TRBD1 (6 bases). The CDR3 sequence is 13 residues long. Trimming pared 5 bases from V and 13 bases from J, leaving 15 bases between. The germline V gene has CDR1 MNHNS and CDR2 SASEGT.

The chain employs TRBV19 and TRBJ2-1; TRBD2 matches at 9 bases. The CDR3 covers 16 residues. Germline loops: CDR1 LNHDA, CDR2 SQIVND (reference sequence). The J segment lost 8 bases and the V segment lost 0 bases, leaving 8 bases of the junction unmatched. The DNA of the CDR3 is TGTGCCAGTAGTATAGATGACGGCGGGGGGGGCGATGAGCAGTTCTTC. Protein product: CASSIDDGGGGDEQFF.

The CDR3: CASSYRRGWAHTEAFF. CDR3 in DNA: TGTGCCAGCAGCTATCGCCGGGGCTGGGCCCACACTGAAGCTTTCTTT. The genes are TRBV7-2 and TRBJ1-1; the D gene is possibly TRBD1 (5 bases). V lost 4 bases and J lost 3, with 18 bases in between. Germline V CDR1 and CDR2: SGHTA, FQGNSA. CDR3 length: 16 residues. The complete variable domain, with remaining parts taken from reference TRBV7-2 and TRBJ1-1, reads GAGVSQSPSNKVTEKGKDVELRCDPISGHTALYWYRQSLGQGLEFLIYFQGNSAPDKSGLPSDRFSAERTGGSVSTLTIQRTQQEDSAVYLCASSYRRGWAHTEAFFGQGTRLTVV.

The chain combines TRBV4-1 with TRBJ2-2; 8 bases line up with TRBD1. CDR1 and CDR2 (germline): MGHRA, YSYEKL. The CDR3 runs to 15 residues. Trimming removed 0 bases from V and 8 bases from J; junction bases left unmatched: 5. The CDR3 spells CASSQEDRVSGELFF. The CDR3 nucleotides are TGCGCCAGCAGCCAAGAGGACAGGGTGTCAGGGGAGCTGTTTTTT.

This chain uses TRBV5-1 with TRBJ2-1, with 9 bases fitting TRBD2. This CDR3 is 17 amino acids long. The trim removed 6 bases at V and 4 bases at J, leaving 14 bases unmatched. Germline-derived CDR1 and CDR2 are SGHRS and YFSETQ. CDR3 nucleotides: TGCGCCAGCACTCTAACTAGCGGGCCAACTATTTACAATGAGCAGTTCTTC. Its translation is CASTLTSGPTIYNEQFF.

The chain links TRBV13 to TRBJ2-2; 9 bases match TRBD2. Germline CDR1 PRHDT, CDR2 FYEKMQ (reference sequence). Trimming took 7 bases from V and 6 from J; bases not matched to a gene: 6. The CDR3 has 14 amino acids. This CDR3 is CASITAGGPGELFF. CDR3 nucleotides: TGTGCCAGCATCACGGCGGGGGGGCCCGGGGAGCTGTTTTTT. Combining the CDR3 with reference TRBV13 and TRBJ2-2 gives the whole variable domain AAGVIQSPRHLIKEKRETATLKCYPIPRHDTVYWYQQGPGQDPQFLISFYEKMQSDKGSIPDRFSAQQFSDYHSELNMSSLELGDSALYFCASITAGGPGELFFGEGSRLTVL.

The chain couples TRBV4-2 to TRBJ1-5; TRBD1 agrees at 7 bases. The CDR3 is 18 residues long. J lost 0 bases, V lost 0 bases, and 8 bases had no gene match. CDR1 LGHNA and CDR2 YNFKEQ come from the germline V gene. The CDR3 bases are TGTGCCAGCAGCCAAGATGGCGGGACAGTTTATAGCAATCAGCCCCAGCATTTT. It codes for CASSQDGGTVYSNQPQHF.

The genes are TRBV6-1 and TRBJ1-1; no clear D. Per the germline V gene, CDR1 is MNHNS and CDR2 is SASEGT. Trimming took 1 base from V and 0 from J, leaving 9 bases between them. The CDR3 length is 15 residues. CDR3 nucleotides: TGTGCCAGCAGTGAAGTTTCCAGCGTGAACACTGAAGCTTTCTTT. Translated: CASSEVSSVNTEAFF.

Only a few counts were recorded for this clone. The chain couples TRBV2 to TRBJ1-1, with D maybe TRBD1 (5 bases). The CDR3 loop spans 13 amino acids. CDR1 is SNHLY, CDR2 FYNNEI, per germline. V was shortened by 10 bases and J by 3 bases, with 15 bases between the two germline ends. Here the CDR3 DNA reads TGTGCCATCGTGGGGATCAGGGACACTGAAGCTTTCTTT. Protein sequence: CAIVGIRDTEAFF.

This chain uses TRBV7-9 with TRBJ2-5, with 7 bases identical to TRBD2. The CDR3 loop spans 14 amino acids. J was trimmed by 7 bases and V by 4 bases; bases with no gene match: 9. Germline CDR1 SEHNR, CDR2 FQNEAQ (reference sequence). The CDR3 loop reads CASSSRTRGGTQYF. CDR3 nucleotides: TGTGCCAGCAGCTCACGGACTAGAGGTGGGACCCAGTACTTC.

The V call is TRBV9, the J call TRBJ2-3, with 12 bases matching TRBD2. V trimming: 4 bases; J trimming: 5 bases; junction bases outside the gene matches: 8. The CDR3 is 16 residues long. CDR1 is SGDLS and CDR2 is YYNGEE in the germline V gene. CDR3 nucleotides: TGTGCCAGCAGCCCCCGGCTAGCGGGGGGGCGAGATACGCAGTATTTT. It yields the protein CASSPRLAGGRDTQYF.